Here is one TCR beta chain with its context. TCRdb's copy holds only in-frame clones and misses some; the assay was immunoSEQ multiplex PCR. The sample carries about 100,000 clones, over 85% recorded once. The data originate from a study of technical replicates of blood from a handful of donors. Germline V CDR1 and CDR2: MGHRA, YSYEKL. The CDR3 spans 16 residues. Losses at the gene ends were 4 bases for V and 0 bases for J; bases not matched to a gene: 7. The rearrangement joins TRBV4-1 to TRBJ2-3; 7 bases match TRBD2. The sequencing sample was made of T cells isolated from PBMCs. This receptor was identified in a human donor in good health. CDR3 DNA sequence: TGCGCCAGCAGCCCCACGGAGCGGGAAAGCACAGATACGCAGTATTTT. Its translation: CASSPTERESTDTQYF.